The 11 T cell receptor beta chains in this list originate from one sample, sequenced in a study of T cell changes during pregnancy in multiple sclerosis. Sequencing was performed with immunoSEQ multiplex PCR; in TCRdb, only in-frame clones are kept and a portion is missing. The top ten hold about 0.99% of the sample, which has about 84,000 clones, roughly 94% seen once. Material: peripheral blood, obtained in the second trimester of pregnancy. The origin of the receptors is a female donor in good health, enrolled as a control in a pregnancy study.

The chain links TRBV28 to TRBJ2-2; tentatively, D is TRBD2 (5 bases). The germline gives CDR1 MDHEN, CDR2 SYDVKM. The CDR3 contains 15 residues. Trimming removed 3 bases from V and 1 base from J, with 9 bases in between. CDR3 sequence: CASSFRGLNTGELFF. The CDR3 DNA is TGTGCCAGCAGTTTTCGAGGACTGAACACCGGGGAGCTGTTTTTT.

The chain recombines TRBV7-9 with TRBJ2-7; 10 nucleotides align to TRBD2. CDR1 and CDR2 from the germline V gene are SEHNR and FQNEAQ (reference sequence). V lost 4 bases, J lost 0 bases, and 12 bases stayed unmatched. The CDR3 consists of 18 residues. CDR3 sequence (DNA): TGTGCCAGCAGCTCAACTCACCGGACTAGCGGAAGCTCCTACGAGCAGTACTTC. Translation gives CASSSTHRTSGSSYEQYF.

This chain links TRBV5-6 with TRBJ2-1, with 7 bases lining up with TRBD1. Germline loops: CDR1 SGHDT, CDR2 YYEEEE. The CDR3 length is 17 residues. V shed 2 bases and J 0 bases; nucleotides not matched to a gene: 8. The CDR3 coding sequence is TGTGCCAGCAGCTTACGGAAGACAGGGAGCTCCTACAATGAGCAGTTCTTC. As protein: CASSLRKTGSSYNEQFF.

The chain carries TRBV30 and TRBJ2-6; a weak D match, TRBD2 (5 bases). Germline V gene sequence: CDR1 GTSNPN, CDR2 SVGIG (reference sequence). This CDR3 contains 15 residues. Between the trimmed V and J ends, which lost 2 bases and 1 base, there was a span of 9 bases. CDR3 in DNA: TGTGCCTGGAGTCCGGGGAGTTCTGGGGCCAACGTCCTGACTTTC. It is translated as CAWSPGSSGANVLTF.

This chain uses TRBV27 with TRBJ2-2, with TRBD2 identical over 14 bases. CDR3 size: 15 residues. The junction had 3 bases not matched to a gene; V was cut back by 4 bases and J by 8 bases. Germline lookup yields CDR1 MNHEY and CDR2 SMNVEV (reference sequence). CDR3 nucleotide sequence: TGTGCCAGCAGTTCGGGACTAGCGGGAGCTGGGGAGCTGTTTTTT. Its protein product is CASSSGLAGAGELFF.

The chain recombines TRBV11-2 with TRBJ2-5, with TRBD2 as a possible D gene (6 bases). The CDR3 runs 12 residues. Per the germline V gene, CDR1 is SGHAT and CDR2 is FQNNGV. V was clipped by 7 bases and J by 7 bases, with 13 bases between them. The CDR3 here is CASTAGTGTQYF. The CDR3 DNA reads TGTGCCAGCACGGCGGGAACGGGGACCCAGTACTTC.

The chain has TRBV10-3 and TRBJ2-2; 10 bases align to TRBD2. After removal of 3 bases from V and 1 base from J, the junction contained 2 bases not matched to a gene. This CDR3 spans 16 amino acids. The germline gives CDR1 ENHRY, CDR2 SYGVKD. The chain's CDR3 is CAISELAGGNTGELFF. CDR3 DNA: TGTGCCATCAGTGAATTAGCGGGAGGGAACACCGGGGAGCTGTTTTTT.

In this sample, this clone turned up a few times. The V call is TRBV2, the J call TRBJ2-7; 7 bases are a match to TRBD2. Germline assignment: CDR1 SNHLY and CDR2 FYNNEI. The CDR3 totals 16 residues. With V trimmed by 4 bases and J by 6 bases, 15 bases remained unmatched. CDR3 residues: CASSVPGMASGPEQYF. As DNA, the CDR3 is TGTGCCAGCAGTGTCCCCGGGATGGCTAGCGGACCCGAGCAGTACTTC.

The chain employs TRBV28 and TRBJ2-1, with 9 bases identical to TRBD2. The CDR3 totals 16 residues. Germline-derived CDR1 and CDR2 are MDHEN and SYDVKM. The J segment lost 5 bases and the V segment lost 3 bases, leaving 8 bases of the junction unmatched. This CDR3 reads CASSFLRGGVNNEQFF. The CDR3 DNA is TGTGCCAGCAGTTTTTTGCGGGGGGGTGTTAACAATGAGCAGTTCTTC. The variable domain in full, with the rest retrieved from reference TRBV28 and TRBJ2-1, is DVKVTQSSRYLVKRTGEKVFLECVQDMDHENMFWYRQDPGLGLRLIYFSYDVKMKEKGDIPEGYSVSREKKERFSLILESASTNQTSMYLCASSFLRGGVNNEQFFGPGTRLTVL.

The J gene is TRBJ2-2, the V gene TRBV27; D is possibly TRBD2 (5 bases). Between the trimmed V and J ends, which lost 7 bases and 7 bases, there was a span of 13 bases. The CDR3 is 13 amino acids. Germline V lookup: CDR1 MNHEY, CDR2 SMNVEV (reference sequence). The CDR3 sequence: CASNRGSGGELFF. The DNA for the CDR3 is TGTGCCAGCAATCGGGGTTCTGGCGGGGAGCTGTTTTTT.

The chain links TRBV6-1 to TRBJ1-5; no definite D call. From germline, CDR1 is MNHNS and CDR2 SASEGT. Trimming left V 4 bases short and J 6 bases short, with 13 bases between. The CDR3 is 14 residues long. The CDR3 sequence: CASSGAGISQPQHF. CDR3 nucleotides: TGTGCCAGCAGTGGTGCAGGTATCAGTCAGCCCCAGCATTTT.